Sequencing of this T cell receptor (beta chain) was carried out in a study of blood T cell repertoires in COVID-19. The overall study: The United States, Italy and Spain supplied acute and convalescent COVID-19 samples.

This table comes from immunoSEQ multiplex PCR, and its TCRdb copy is limited to in-frame clones, with some not included. This table has about 480,000 clones, 75% to 90% appearing once. V trimming: 4 bases; J trimming: 11 bases; junction bases outside the gene matches: 13. This CDR3 region has 15 residues. Germline V gene sequence: CDR1 SGHKS, CDR2 YYEKEE (reference sequence). The clonotype originates from a woman aged 55-70 years who had recovered from COVID-19. This sequence joins TRBV5-5 and TRBJ2-3; 10 nucleotides agree with TRBD1. The sequenced sample was PBMCs or T cells enriched from blood (not recorded which). CDR3 DNA sequence: TGTGCCAGCAGCCGACCGGGACAGGGGAGGGAGTGGCAGTATTTT. This sequence encodes CASSRPGQGREWQYF.